This T cell receptor beta chain derives from a study of high-grade serous ovarian cancer treatment subgroups. Method: immunoSEQ multiplex PCR; TCRdb's copy keeps in-frame clones and lacks some. The data hold about 3,600 clones, with approximately 70% observed a single time. Tumor samples were obtained before definitive surgery or chemotherapy. Per germline, CDR1 SGHNT and CDR2 YYREEE (reference sequence). This CDR3 spans 12 amino acids. Trimming removed 2 bases at V and 8 bases at J, with 10 bases between. This clone was counted between two and nine times. This TCR derives from a human donor with high-grade serous ovarian cancer. Sequencing was performed on tumor tissue. The chain is built from TRBV5-4 and TRBJ1-2, with D unresolved. The CDR3: CASSFDWEGYTF. CDR3 nucleotides: TGTGCCAGCAGCTTTGACTGGGAAGGCTACACCTTC.